A selection of T cell receptor beta chains follows, all from one sample in a study of T cell changes during pregnancy in multiple sclerosis. The protocol was immunoSEQ multiplex PCR, while the TCRdb copy is restricted to in-frame clones and leaves out a portion. This table has just under 95,000 clones, 85% to 95% appearing once. Specimen: peripheral blood, collected in the first trimester of pregnancy. Receptor source: a female donor with multiple sclerosis, enrolled in a pregnancy study. Each CDR3 is given with its conserved first and last residue. Each record gives: V gene, D gene, J gene, clone size, CDR3 DNA, CDR3 protein. A D gene is named only where the DNA matches it firmly. Clone sizes are given selectively: once, few, many, or a class where the clone is expanded.

V gene: TRBV7-7; D gene: TRBD1; J gene: TRBJ2-2; clone size: .; CDR3 DNA: TGTGCTAGCAGCTTGAACAGGGGAACCGGGGAGCTGTTTTTT; CDR3 protein: CASSLNRGTGELFF
V gene: TRBV15; D gene: .; J gene: TRBJ2-5; clone size: once; CDR3 DNA: TGTGCCACCAGCACGCATCTCCCTAGCATGCAAGAGACCCAGTACTTC; CDR3 protein: CATSTHLPSMQETQYF
V gene: TRBV5-1; D gene: .; J gene: TRBJ1-3; clone size: .; CDR3 DNA: TGCGCCAGCTCCAGGGACACTGGAAACACCATATATTTT; CDR3 protein: CASSRDTGNTIYF
V gene: TRBV19; D gene: TRBD2; J gene: TRBJ2-7; clone size: .; CDR3 DNA: TGTGCCAGTAGTATTAAGTCTAGCGGGAGTATCAAAAACTCCTACGAGCAGTACTTC; CDR3 protein: CASSIKSSGSIKNSYEQYF
V gene: TRBV27; D gene: TRBD2; J gene: TRBJ2-1; clone size: .; CDR3 DNA: TGTGCCAGCAGCACCAAGCGGGAGGGGGGGAATGAGCAGTTCTTC; CDR3 protein: CASSTKREGGNEQFF
V gene: TRBV7-8; D gene: TRBD2; J gene: TRBJ2-1; clone size: once; CDR3 DNA: TGTGCCAGCAGCTCTATAGGGGGACTAGCGGGAGCGAGGGCCGAGCAGTTCTTC; CDR3 protein: CASSSIGGLAGARAEQFF
V gene: TRBV7-9; D gene: TRBD1; J gene: TRBJ1-1; clone size: few; CDR3 DNA: TGTGCCAGCAGCCGCGAACAGGGGATGATGAACACTGAAGCTTTCTTT; CDR3 protein: CASSREQGMMNTEAFF
V gene: TRBV6-1; D gene: .; J gene: TRBJ1-2; clone size: once; CDR3 DNA: TGTGCCAGCAGCCCGGGTGGCCCGGGAGGCTACACCTTC; CDR3 protein: CASSPGGPGGYTF
V gene: TRBV25-1; D gene: .; J gene: TRBJ2-3; clone size: once; CDR3 DNA: TGTGCCAGCAGTGAATACGGGATAAGCACAGATACGCAGTATTTT; CDR3 protein: CASSEYGISTDTQYF
V gene: TRBV5-1; D gene: .; J gene: TRBJ2-5; clone size: .; CDR3 DNA: TGCGCCAGCAGCTTGTCAGGGGAAGAGACCCAGTACTTC; CDR3 protein: CASSLSGEETQYF
V gene: TRBV9; D gene: .; J gene: TRBJ2-1; clone size: .; CDR3 DNA: TGTGCCAGCAGCTCTCTAGGTTACAATGAGCAGTTCTTC; CDR3 protein: CASSSLGYNEQFF
V gene: TRBV28; D gene: .; J gene: TRBJ1-2; clone size: .; CDR3 DNA: TGTGCCAGCAGTTTATTATCTCGGTATGGCTACACCTTC; CDR3 protein: CASSLLSRYGYTF
V gene: TRBV5-1; D gene: .; J gene: TRBJ1-4; clone size: .; CDR3 DNA: TGCGCCAGCAGTGACGGGGTAGCTAGCGGAAAACTGTTTTTT; CDR3 protein: CASSDGVASGKLFF
V gene: TRBV7-2; D gene: TRBD1; J gene: TRBJ2-1; clone size: once; CDR3 DNA: TGTGCCAGCAGCTTAGAAGCCAGGGGGATTGATGAGCAGTTCTTC; CDR3 protein: CASSLEARGIDEQFF
V gene: TRBV11-3; D gene: TRBD2; J gene: TRBJ2-5; clone size: .; CDR3 DNA: TGTGCCAGCAGCTTAGATCTGCTAGCGGGCCCCCATGCCCAGTACTTC; CDR3 protein: CASSLDLLAGPHAQYF
V gene: TRBV29-1; D gene: .; J gene: TRBJ2-3; clone size: .; CDR3 DNA: TGCAGCGTTGATCCTGTAGATACGCAGTATTTT; CDR3 protein: CSVDPVDTQYF
V gene: TRBV9; D gene: TRBD1; J gene: TRBJ2-7; clone size: .; CDR3 DNA: TGTGCCAGCAGCAGGGGGCTCACCTACGAGCAGTACTTC; CDR3 protein: CASSRGLTYEQYF
V gene: TRBV2; D gene: .; J gene: TRBJ1-2; clone size: .; CDR3 DNA: TGTGCCAGCAGTGAAGTGATAGGGGCAAATAACTATGGCTACACCTTC; CDR3 protein: CASSEVIGANNYGYTF
V gene: TRBV7-3; D gene: .; J gene: TRBJ2-7; clone size: .; CDR3 DNA: TGTGCCAGCAGCCGGGACAACTCCTACGAGCAGTACTTC; CDR3 protein: CASSRDNSYEQYF
V gene: TRBV9; D gene: .; J gene: TRBJ2-1; clone size: .; CDR3 DNA: TGTGCCAGCAGCGTAGAGCCTCTCCCCTACAATGAGCAGTTCTTC; CDR3 protein: CASSVEPLPYNEQFF
V gene: TRBV19; D gene: .; J gene: TRBJ2-1; clone size: once; CDR3 DNA: TGTGCCAGTCGGCAGGGGCCCTCCTACAATGAGCAGTTCTTC; CDR3 protein: CASRQGPSYNEQFF
V gene: TRBV28; D gene: TRBD1; J gene: TRBJ1-4; clone size: .; CDR3 DNA: TGTGCCAGCAATGGGCAGGGGGCGCTTCCTAATGAAAAACTGTTTTTT; CDR3 protein: CASNGQGALPNEKLFF
V gene: TRBV6-6; D gene: TRBD1; J gene: TRBJ2-3; clone size: .; CDR3 DNA: TGTGCCAGCAGTTACCCGACAGGGCCCACAGATACGCAGTATTTT; CDR3 protein: CASSYPTGPTDTQYF
V gene: TRBV18; D gene: .; J gene: TRBJ2-3; clone size: .; CDR3 DNA: TGTGCCAGCTCACGCCAGCTCGGGACAGATACGCAGTATTTT; CDR3 protein: CASSRQLGTDTQYF
V gene: TRBV27; D gene: TRBD2; J gene: TRBJ2-3; clone size: .; CDR3 DNA: TGTGCCAGCAGTTCTCCGAGCGGGAGTTTCTCCACTAGCACAGATACGCAGTATTTT; CDR3 protein: CASSSPSGSFSTSTDTQYF
V gene: TRBV10-3; D gene: TRBD1; J gene: TRBJ2-3; clone size: .; CDR3 DNA: TGTGCCATCACTTCAAGACAGGGGTACACAGATACGCAGTATTTT; CDR3 protein: CAITSRQGYTDTQYF
V gene: TRBV25-1; D gene: TRBD1; J gene: TRBJ1-3; clone size: .; CDR3 DNA: TGTGCCAGCAGTGACGACAGGGTTTTAACCATATATTTT; CDR3 protein: CASSDDRVLTIYF
V gene: TRBV7-8; D gene: .; J gene: TRBJ1-5; clone size: once; CDR3 DNA: TGTGCCAGCAGCTTAGGGGTCGGGAGTAGTCAGCCCCAGCATTTT; CDR3 protein: CASSLGVGSSQPQHF
V gene: TRBV25-1; D gene: .; J gene: TRBJ2-4; clone size: .; CDR3 DNA: TGTGCCAGCAGTGGAACGGGTAACATTCAGTACTTC; CDR3 protein: CASSGTGNIQYF
V gene: TRBV28; D gene: .; J gene: TRBJ1-1; clone size: .; CDR3 DNA: TGTGCCAGCAGTTTATTGGGGCCTGGGGCTGAAGCTTTCTTT; CDR3 protein: CASSLLGPGAEAFF
V gene: TRBV11-2; D gene: TRBD2; J gene: TRBJ2-7; clone size: few; CDR3 DNA: TGTGCCAGCAGCATAAGCGGGAGGGGTTACGAGCAGTACTTC; CDR3 protein: CASSISGRGYEQYF
V gene: TRBV7-9; D gene: TRBD2; J gene: TRBJ2-4; clone size: .; CDR3 DNA: TGTGCCAGCAGCTTAGAAGGGACTACCCTCATTCAGTACTTC; CDR3 protein: CASSLEGTTLIQYF
V gene: TRBV7-9; D gene: TRBD1; J gene: TRBJ2-4; clone size: .; CDR3 DNA: TGTGCCAGCGCACTAGGCTGGGGGACAGATAAAAACATTCAGTACTTC; CDR3 protein: CASALGWGTDKNIQYF
V gene: TRBV7-2; D gene: .; J gene: TRBJ2-6; clone size: .; CDR3 DNA: TGTGCCAGCAGCTTAGTTTCGGGGATCTCGGGGGCCAACGTCCTGACTTTC; CDR3 protein: CASSLVSGISGANVLTF
V gene: TRBV2; D gene: TRBD2; J gene: TRBJ2-3; clone size: .; CDR3 DNA: TGTGCCAGCAAGAGACTAGCGGGAGGGCCGACAGATACGCAGTATTTT; CDR3 protein: CASKRLAGGPTDTQYF
V gene: TRBV4-2; D gene: TRBD2; J gene: TRBJ2-7; clone size: .; CDR3 DNA: TGTGCCAGCAGTCTCCGGACTAGCGTGAACTACGAGCAGTACTTC; CDR3 protein: CASSLRTSVNYEQYF
V gene: TRBV29-1; D gene: TRBD2; J gene: TRBJ2-1; clone size: once; CDR3 DNA: TGCAGCGTCCAGGGAGGGGTATACAATGAGCAGTTCTTC; CDR3 protein: CSVQGGVYNEQFF
V gene: TRBV27; D gene: TRBD2; J gene: TRBJ2-7; clone size: .; CDR3 DNA: TGTGCCAGCAGTGTAAGGGAGGGAGTCTACGAGCAGTACTTC; CDR3 protein: CASSVREGVYEQYF
V gene: TRBV25-1; D gene: TRBD1; J gene: TRBJ2-1; clone size: .; CDR3 DNA: TGTGCCAGCAGTGAAGGACAGGGGGCGATTTACAATGAGCAGTTCTTC; CDR3 protein: CASSEGQGAIYNEQFF
V gene: TRBV27; D gene: .; J gene: TRBJ2-1; clone size: .; CDR3 DNA: TGTGCCAGCAGTTTTCAAGCGGGCGTCGCCTACAATGAGCAGTTCTTC; CDR3 protein: CASSFQAGVAYNEQFF
V gene: TRBV19; D gene: .; J gene: TRBJ1-1; clone size: .; CDR3 DNA: TGTGCCAGTAGTCCAGTGGGAGGGGGGGGGTTTTACACTGAAGCTTTCTTT; CDR3 protein: CASSPVGGGGFYTEAFF
V gene: TRBV28; D gene: .; J gene: TRBJ1-1; clone size: .; CDR3 DNA: TGTGCCAGCAGTTTAATCGGGGGTGAAGCTTTCTTT; CDR3 protein: CASSLIGGEAFF
V gene: TRBV28; D gene: .; J gene: TRBJ2-1; clone size: .; CDR3 DNA: TGTGCCAGCAGCTACGGGACAAACTTCGGTGAGCAGTTCTTC; CDR3 protein: CASSYGTNFGEQFF
V gene: TRBV7-9; D gene: .; J gene: TRBJ1-2; clone size: .; CDR3 DNA: TGTGCCAGCAGCAGTTCTACTAACTATGGCTACACCTTC; CDR3 protein: CASSSSTNYGYTF
V gene: TRBV21-1; D gene: .; J gene: TRBJ2-2; clone size: .; CDR3 DNA: TGTGCCAGCAGCAAAGTGGGGGGGCCAAACACCGGGGAGCTGTTTTTT; CDR3 protein: CASSKVGGPNTGELFF
V gene: TRBV6-5; D gene: .; J gene: TRBJ2-2; clone size: once; CDR3 DNA: TGTGCCAGCCGGGGGAGCAGGGTCGCCGGGGAGCTGTTTTTT; CDR3 protein: CASRGSRVAGELFF
V gene: TRBV6-1; D gene: TRBD1; J gene: TRBJ1-2; clone size: few; CDR3 DNA: TGTGCCAGCAGTGATCAGACCTGGGGACAGTACTATGGCTACACCTTC; CDR3 protein: CASSDQTWGQYYGYTF
V gene: TRBV7-2; D gene: TRBD1; J gene: TRBJ1-2; clone size: .; CDR3 DNA: TGTGCCAGCAGCTTACCACAGGGGGCTGGCGGCTACACCTTC; CDR3 protein: CASSLPQGAGGYTF
V gene: TRBV28; D gene: .; J gene: TRBJ1-1; clone size: .; CDR3 DNA: TGTGCCAGCAGTTTATTGACAGGTGAAGCTTTCTTT; CDR3 protein: CASSLLTGEAFF
V gene: TRBV12-5; D gene: .; J gene: TRBJ1-2; clone size: .; CDR3 DNA: TGTGCTAGTGGGGACCGGGACAATAACTATGGCTACACCTTC; CDR3 protein: CASGDRDNNYGYTF
V gene: TRBV27; D gene: .; J gene: TRBJ1-2; clone size: .; CDR3 DNA: TGTGCCAGCACCCCGGACGGACTCTATGGCTACACCTTC; CDR3 protein: CASTPDGLYGYTF
V gene: TRBV6-5; D gene: .; J gene: TRBJ1-5; clone size: .; CDR3 DNA: TGTGCCAGCAGTTACGGGGGGAATCAGCCCCAGCATTTT; CDR3 protein: CASSYGGNQPQHF
V gene: TRBV6-1; D gene: .; J gene: TRBJ1-2; clone size: .; CDR3 DNA: TGTGCCAGCAGTGAATTGTGGCAGGGCTATGGCTACACCTTC; CDR3 protein: CASSELWQGYGYTF
V gene: TRBV28; D gene: .; J gene: TRBJ1-2; clone size: .; CDR3 DNA: TGTGCCAGCAGTTTACGCTATTTGAACTATGGCTACACCTTC; CDR3 protein: CASSLRYLNYGYTF
V gene: TRBV4-1; D gene: .; J gene: TRBJ2-2; clone size: few; CDR3 DNA: TGCGCCAGCAGCCAAGACCTTCAGGGCACCGGGGAGCTGTTTTTT; CDR3 protein: CASSQDLQGTGELFF
V gene: TRBV5-4; D gene: TRBD1; J gene: TRBJ1-1; clone size: .; CDR3 DNA: TGTGCCAGCAGCCCTTCGGGACAGAGGAACACTGAAGCTTTCTTT; CDR3 protein: CASSPSGQRNTEAFF
V gene: TRBV27; D gene: .; J gene: TRBJ1-1; clone size: .; CDR3 DNA: TGTGCCAGCAGCCACTATATTCAAGGGAACACTGAAGCTTTCTTT; CDR3 protein: CASSHYIQGNTEAFF
V gene: TRBV18; D gene: .; J gene: TRBJ2-2; clone size: .; CDR3 DNA: TGTGCCAGCTCACCACAGGGGAATACCGGGGAGCTGTTTTTT; CDR3 protein: CASSPQGNTGELFF